These 14 T cell receptor beta chains share one sample of origin, sequenced in a study of cytomegalovirus exposure and HLA in healthy donors. The PCR contained 60 Vbeta and 13 Jbeta primers. Libraries were prepared by immunoSEQ multiplex PCR; TCRdb keeps only in-frame clonotypes and omits some of them. The data show about 99,000 clones, with approximately 66% seen just once and less than 3.5% held by the top ten. Sequencing was done on a sample of PBMCs. The origin of the receptors is a woman aged 45-59 years in good health and CMV-seronegative.

The chain recombines TRBV7-8 with TRBJ2-5; TRBD1 matches 9 bases. Germline V gene lookup returns CDR1 SGHVS and CDR2 FQNEAQ. The J segment lost 4 bases and the V segment lost 2 bases, leaving 8 bases of the junction unmatched. This CDR3 comprises 16 residues. CDR3 residues: CASSLLDRGFGETQYF. The CDR3 DNA reads as TGTGCCAGCAGCTTACTCGACAGGGGGTTTGGAGAGACCCAGTACTTC.

This clone has just a few counts. Within the sample, other DNA sequences also encode this same CDR3. This chain links TRBV5-1 with TRBJ2-2; the D is unclear. CDR3 size: 13 residues. Between the trimmed V and J ends, which lost 1 base and 3 bases, there was a span of 4 bases. From germline, CDR1 is SGHRS and CDR2 YFSETQ. The CDR3: CASSLTDTGELFF. In nucleotides, the CDR3 is TGCGCCAGCAGCTTGACAGACACCGGGGAGCTGTTTTTT.

V is TRBV19 and J is TRBJ2-7; TRBD1 matches 8 bases. Germline lookup yields CDR1 LNHDA and CDR2 SQIVND (reference sequence). The CDR3 extends over 16 amino acids. The V gene end was trimmed by 3 bases and the J gene end by 3 bases; junction bases not matched to a gene: 10. The CDR3 DNA is TGTGCCAGTAGTATCTACGCTGGGACAGGAGGCTACGAGCAGTACTTC. This encodes CASSIYAGTGGYEQYF.

V and J are TRBV12-2 and TRBJ1-1; the table's D call TRBD1 went unverified against the DNA. TRBV12-2 is marked as a pseudogene. This CDR3 is 17 amino acids long. For the CDR3, the DNA is TGTGCAAGTCGCTTATATCTATTCCTGGGCTGGAACACTGAAGCTTTCTTT. It yields the protein CASRLYLFLGWNTEAFF.

This chain connects TRBV5-1 to TRBJ2-5; 8 bases are shared with TRBD1. Germline V gene lookup returns CDR1 SGHRS and CDR2 YFSETQ. The CDR3 is 13 amino acids. Germline trimming cut 2 bases from V and 5 bases from J; bases unmatched to any gene: 2. CDR3 amino acids: CASSFPGGETQYF. The CDR3 region has the DNA TGCGCCAGCAGCTTCCCAGGGGGCGAGACCCAGTACTTC.

Note on this clone: Other DNA variants within this sample encode the same CDR3. The gene calls are TRBV11-3 and TRBJ2-7; D perhaps matches TRBD1 (5 bases). Germline V gene lookup returns CDR1 SGHNT and CDR2 YENEEA. The V gene lost 2 bases and the J gene lost 0 bases, with 8 bases spanning the gap. The CDR3 has 14 amino acids. The CDR3: CASSLQGSSYEQYF. The CDR3 region has the DNA TGTGCCAGCAGCTTACAGGGAAGCTCCTACGAGCAGTACTTC.

The V call is TRBV4-1, the J call TRBJ1-5, with D unresolved. Germline V CDR1 and CDR2: MGHRA, YSYEKL. The CDR3 is made up of 13 amino acids. Trimming pared 1 base from V and 5 bases from J, leaving 6 bases between. CDR3 loop: CASSQAPDQPQHF. CDR3 DNA sequence: TGCGCCAGCAGCCAAGCGCCGGATCAGCCCCAGCATTTT.

The chain recombines TRBV7-8 with TRBJ2-3; 10 nucleotides line up with TRBD2. The trim removed 6 bases at V and 5 bases at J, leaving 20 bases unmatched. This CDR3 is 19 amino acids long. Germline lookup yields CDR1 SGHVS and CDR2 FQNEAQ. This CDR3 reads CASRGKRGGSGRFGDTQYF. The CDR3 nucleotides read TGTGCCAGCAGAGGAAAACGGGGGGGTAGCGGGAGGTTTGGAGATACGCAGTATTTT.

The CDR3 loop is CASSEQGVPGANVLTF. The CDR3 DNA sequence: TGTGCCAGCTCAGAACAGGGGGTCCCTGGGGCCAACGTCCTGACTTTC. The chain has TRBV18 and TRBJ2-6; TRBD1 aligns across 8 bases. The CDR3 has 16 amino acids. V was pared by 5 bases and J by 2 bases, with 5 bases of the junction left unmatched. The germline V gene has CDR1 KGHSH and CDR2 LQKENI.

The chain couples TRBV6-4 to TRBJ2-2, with TRBD2 matching 9 bases. Germline-derived CDR1 and CDR2 are MRHNA and SNTAGT. V lost 5 bases and J lost 1; bases outside the gene matches: 5. The CDR3 is 16 amino acids. CDR3 in amino acids: CASSPRLAENTGELFF. The CDR3, as DNA: TGTGCCAGCAGTCCAAGACTAGCGGAGAACACCGGGGAGCTGTTTTTT.

The V gene is TRBV12-5, the J gene TRBJ2-7; TRBD1 aligns across 10 bases. The CDR3 runs 16 residues. J gave up 6 bases and V 5 bases, and 13 bases lay outside the gene matches. CDR1 and CDR2 from the germline V gene are LGHNT and FRNRAP. The DNA of the CDR3 is TGTGCTAGTGGTACACCTTCCGGGACAGGGGTCGGCGAGCAGTACTTC. This gives the protein CASGTPSGTGVGEQYF.

The V gene is TRBV11-2, the J gene TRBJ2-7; 8 positions agree with TRBD1. The trim removed 1 base at V and 6 bases at J, leaving 8 bases unmatched. Germline V gene sequence: CDR1 SGHAT, CDR2 FQNNGV. The CDR3 totals 15 residues. CDR3 residues: CASSLAGQGRGEQYF. The CDR3 nucleotides are TGTGCCAGCAGCTTAGCCGGACAGGGCAGAGGCGAGCAGTACTTC. Looking up the rest from reference TRBV11-2 and TRBJ2-7 gives the full variable domain: EAGVAQSPRYKIIEKRQSVAFWCNPISGHATLYWYQQILGQGPKLLIQFQNNGVVDDSQLPKDRFSAERLKGVDSTLKIQPAKLEDSAVYLCASSLAGQGRGEQYFGPGTRLTVT.

This chain uses TRBV7-9 with TRBJ1-2; D perhaps matches TRBD1 (5 bases). Germline CDR1 reads SEHNR; CDR2 reads FQNEAQ (reference sequence). This CDR3 is 13 amino acids long. V was cut by 2 bases and J by 7 bases, with 11 bases left in between. The DNA for the CDR3 is TGTGCCAGCAGCTTAAGTGGTCAGGGTGGCTACACCTTC. Its translation is CASSLSGQGGYTF. The variable domain in full, completed from reference TRBV7-9 and TRBJ1-2, reads DTGVSQNPRHKITKRGQNVTFRCDPISEHNRLYWYRQTLGQGPEFLTYFQNEAQLEKSRLLSDRFSAERPKGSFSTLEIQRTEQGDSAMYLCASSLSGQGGYTFGSGTRLTVV.

This chain links TRBV9 with TRBJ2-7; the match to TRBD1 covers 9 bases. Germline V gene lookup returns CDR1 SGDLS and CDR2 YYNGEE. V was pared by 3 bases and J by 2 bases, with 6 bases of the junction left unmatched. The CDR3 spans 15 residues. The CDR3 bases are TGTGCCAGCAGCGAGGGGACAGGGATTCCCTACGAGCAGTACTTC. This translates into CASSEGTGIPYEQYF. Variable domain in full (rest from reference TRBV9 and TRBJ2-7): DSGVTQTPKHLITATGQRVTLRCSPRSGDLSVYWYQQSLDQGLQFLIQYYNGEERAKGNILERFSAQQFPDLHSELNLSSLELGDSALYFCASSEGTGIPYEQYFGPGTRLTVT.